A selection of T cell receptor beta chains follows, all from one sample in a study of T cell changes during pregnancy in multiple sclerosis. Data came from immunoSEQ multiplex PCR; TCRdb stores just in-frame clones and leaves some out. The data show 70,000 to 80,000 clones, with about 90% seen just once and about 0.45% held by the top ten. Sequencing was performed on CD4+ T cells from peripheral blood mononuclear cells, taken before pregnancy. These receptors were obtained from a female donor with multiple sclerosis, enrolled in a pregnancy study. CDR3s include the opening cysteine and the closing phenylalanine or tryptophan. A D gene is named only where the DNA matches it firmly. Expanded clones get a size class; other rows say once, few or many, or leave the size out.

length: 13
V: TRBV6-1
D: TRBD2
J: TRBJ2-7
size: -
CDR3: CASLGLAGHEQYF
DNA: TGTGCCAGCCTGGGACTAGCGGGCCACGAGCAGTACTTC

length: 15
V: TRBV18
D: TRBD1
J: TRBJ2-7
size: -
CDR3: CASSPQQGTSYEQYF
DNA: TGTGCCAGCTCACCTCAACAGGGGACCTCCTACGAGCAGTACTTC

length: 15
V: TRBV18
D: TRBD2
J: TRBJ2-1
size: -
CDR3: CASSPVTSAYNEQFF
DNA: TGTGCCAGCTCACCAGTGACTAGCGCCTACAATGAGCAGTTCTTC

length: 15
V: TRBV4-1
D: TRBD2
J: TRBJ2-5
size: -
CDR3: CASSQAGGYQETQYF
DNA: TGCGCCAGCAGCCAGGCCGGGGGGTACCAAGAGACCCAGTACTTC

length: 16
V: TRBV28
D: -
J: TRBJ2-1
size: -
CDR3: CASGLRTAGSYNEQFF
DNA: TGTGCCAGCGGCTTAAGGACGGCGGGAAGCTACAATGAGCAGTTCTTC

length: 17
V: TRBV11-3
D: TRBD2
J: TRBJ2-1
size: -
CDR3: CASSTGTSGGSYNEQFF
DNA: TGTGCCAGCAGCACCGGGACTAGCGGGGGTTCCTACAATGAGCAGTTCTTC

length: 15
V: TRBV7-9
D: -
J: TRBJ1-2
size: -
CDR3: CASSLSGGANDGYTF
DNA: TGTGCCAGCAGCTTATCGGGGGGCGCGAACGATGGCTACACCTTC

length: 14
V: TRBV19
D: -
J: TRBJ1-2
size: -
CDR3: CASADLRGAYGYTF
DNA: TGTGCCAGTGCCGACCTCCGGGGGGCATATGGCTACACCTTC

length: 15
V: TRBV6-6
D: TRBD1
J: TRBJ1-2
size: -
CDR3: CASSNRDRVYYGYTF
DNA: TGTGCCAGCAGTAACCGGGACAGGGTCTACTATGGCTACACCTTC

length: 15
V: TRBV5-1
D: TRBD1
J: TRBJ1-5
size: once
CDR3: CASSRTGGEDQPQHF
DNA: TGCGCCAGCAGCCGGACAGGGGGCGAAGATCAGCCCCAGCATTTT

length: 18
V: TRBV5-1
D: TRBD1
J: TRBJ2-7
size: -
CDR3: CASAPGQGARGGTYEQYF
DNA: TGCGCCAGCGCCCCGGGACAGGGGGCGCGGGGAGGGACCTACGAGCAGTACTTC

length: 16
V: TRBV9
D: TRBD2
J: TRBJ2-3
size: -
CDR3: CASSVLAGSSTDTQYF
DNA: TGTGCCAGCAGCGTATTAGCGGGATCTAGCACAGATACGCAGTATTTT